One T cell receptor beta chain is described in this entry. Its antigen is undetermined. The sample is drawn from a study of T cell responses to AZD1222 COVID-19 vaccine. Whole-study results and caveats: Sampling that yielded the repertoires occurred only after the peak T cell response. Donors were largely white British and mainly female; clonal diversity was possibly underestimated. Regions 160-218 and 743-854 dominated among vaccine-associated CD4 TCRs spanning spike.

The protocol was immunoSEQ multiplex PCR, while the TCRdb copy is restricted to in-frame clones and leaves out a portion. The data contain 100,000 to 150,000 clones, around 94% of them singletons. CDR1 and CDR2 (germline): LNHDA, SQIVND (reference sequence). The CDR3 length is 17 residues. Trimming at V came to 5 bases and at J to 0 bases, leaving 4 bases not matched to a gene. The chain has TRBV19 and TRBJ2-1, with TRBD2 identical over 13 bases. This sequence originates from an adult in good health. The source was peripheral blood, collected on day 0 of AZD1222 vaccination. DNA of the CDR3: TGTGCCAGTAGTGGGTGGACTAGCGGGAGCTCCTACAATGAGCAGTTCTTC. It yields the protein CASSGWTSGSSYNEQFF.